Presented here are 7 T cell receptor beta chains from one specimen sequenced in a study of T cells in localized non-small cell lung cancer. TCRdb keeps only in-frame clones here, not all; method: immunoSEQ multiplex PCR. This sample yields more than 25,000 clones, of which about 91% are seen a single time; under 6% belongs to the top ten. The material sequenced was PBMCs, taken before any cancer treatment. The receptors derive from a man between 35 and 75 years old with stage II lung adenocarcinoma.

The chain joins TRBV5-1 to TRBJ1-4; D perhaps matches TRBD1 (5 bases). Per germline, CDR1 SGHRS and CDR2 YFSETQ. V was cut by 3 bases and J by 8 bases, with 14 bases left in between. The CDR3 extends over 14 amino acids. CDR3 sequence: CASSSWGRGEKLFF. The CDR3 bases are TGCGCCAGCAGCTCCTGGGGGAGAGGAGAAAAACTGTTTTTT.

The chain employs TRBV25-1 and TRBJ1-2; D is unclear. This CDR3 contains 13 residues. Trimming took 2 bases from V and 4 from J, leaving 8 bases between them. Germline assignment: CDR1 MGHDK and CDR2 SYGVNS. The chain's CDR3 is CASSESRSYGYTF. In DNA, the CDR3 is TGTGCCAGCAGTGAAAGCAGAAGCTATGGCTACACCTTC.

The chain has TRBV23-1 and TRBJ2-3; D gene ambiguous. TRBV23-1 falls under the ORF class, with uncertain function. The CDR3 has 13 residues. V gave up 0 bases and J gave up 6 bases, with 7 bases separating them. CDR3 in DNA: TGCGCCAGCAGTCAATCGAGCTGGGATACGCAGTATTTT. The encoded protein is CASSQSSWDTQYF.

J is TRBJ1-1 and V is TRBV7-9, with 7 bases aligning to TRBD1. Looked up from germline, CDR1 is SEHNR and CDR2 is FQNEAQ (reference sequence). The CDR3 runs to 16 residues. J lost 3 bases, V lost 2 bases, and 9 bases had no gene match. The CDR3 coding sequence is TGTGCCAGCAGCTTACCCTCTACAGGGGCCGACACTGAAGCTTTCTTT. Protein: CASSLPSTGADTEAFF. Complete variable domain (other parts from reference TRBV7-9 and TRBJ1-1): DTGVSQNPRHKITKRGQNVTFRCDPISEHNRLYWYRQTLGQGPEFLTYFQNEAQLEKSRLLSDRFSAERPKGSFSTLEIQRTEQGDSAMYLCASSLPSTGADTEAFFGQGTRLTVV.

This chain uses TRBV5-4 with TRBJ1-1, with TRBD1 identical over 8 bases. Germline V gene data show CDR1 as SGHNT and CDR2 as YYREEE (reference sequence). The CDR3 has 14 residues. Trimming cost V 2 bases and J 6 bases; bases outside gene matches: 6. The CDR3 coding sequence is TGTGCCAGCAGCTTTAACAGGGGGAAGGCTGAAGCTTTCTTT. Its translation: CASSFNRGKAEAFF. The full variable domain, in which reference TRBV5-4 and TRBJ1-1 provide the parts outside the CDR3, is ETGVTQSPTHLIKTRGQQVTLRCSSQSGHNTVSWYQQALGQGPQFIFQYYREEENGRGNFPPRFSGLQFPNYSSELNVNALELDDSALYLCASSFNRGKAEAFFGQGTRLTVV.

J is TRBJ2-7 and V is TRBV30; TRBD1 is a possible D gene (6 bases). The ends were cut back, 4 bases at V and 9 bases at J, with 16 bases in the middle. Germline CDR1 GTSNPN, CDR2 SVGIG (reference sequence). This CDR3 has 12 amino acids. CDR3: CAWTKQGSPQYF. Written as DNA, the CDR3 is TGTGCCTGGACCAAACAGGGCTCACCGCAGTACTTC.

This clone was found once. CDR3 sequence (DNA): TGTGCCAGCAGCTTAGGGGCAGGCCCCGATACGCAGTATTTT. Translating it yields CASSLGAGPDTQYF. This rearrangement joins TRBV7-3 to TRBJ2-3; a weak D match, TRBD1 (5 bases). The CDR3 spans 14 residues. CDR1 is SGHTA and CDR2 is FQGTGA in the germline V gene. Between the trimmed V and J ends, which lost 2 bases and 6 bases, there was a span of 12 bases.